This T cell receptor (beta chain) was retrieved from a study of blood T cells in healthy people across ages (dated by TCRdb to between 2014 and 2017). Notes on the research overall: In model experiments, template switching captured about one uniquely barcoded TCR beta cDNA molecule for every two T cells. The study analyzed two additional independent replicas of 1 million unique cDNA reads from the same blood draw for two donors, one aged 18 to 30 and one aged 80 or older. The study measured age-related changes in TCR beta repertoire diversity using deep sequencing normalized with unique cDNA molecular identifiers. Four age groups were formed from the donors: young (average approximately 16 years), middle-aged (less than 40), aged (about 62) and long-lived (about 80).

Broader findings and caveats from the paper: Because donor CMV infection status was unknown, age-related changes in expanded clonotypes were potentially confounded. The long-lived group showed more naive CD4+ T cells, fewer expanded clones and increased TCR diversity than the aged group, suggesting age selection. Observed TCR beta diversity correlated strongly with the percentage of naive T cells measured by flow cytometry. As age increased, observed TCR beta diversity per million T cells dropped in a roughly linear way, and a significant reduction was already evident by age 40. Total diversity estimates from one million sequenced T cells were considered lower bounds and underestimates. Because profiling used bulk unsorted PBMCs, naive and antigen-experienced compartments could not be compared conclusively.

Donors were a few dozen systemically healthy Caucasian individuals from Russia aged roughly 6 to 95 years. Approximately 9.7 milliliters of peripheral blood were drawn from each donor into EDTA-treated Vacutainer tubes. PBMCs were isolated by Ficoll-Paque density-gradient centrifugation, with at least 6 million obtained per sample. Total RNA was extracted from PBMCs with Trizol reagent, with at least 5.5 micrograms obtained per sample. Naive CD45RAhigh/CD27high T cell percentages were measured by flow cytometry on a PBMC aliquot from every donor. The CDR3 spans 16 residues, from the cysteine through the phenylalanine. CDR3 DNA is the only sequence kept; it has 48 bases, read in frame from the first base. As encoded in the germline V gene (reference sequence), CDR1 is SGHKS while CDR2 is YYEKEE. This clonotype was detected a few times. The specificity of this receptor is unknown. One end of the junction fails to match germline, which may point to a read error.

Library preparation used 5' RACE. Sequencing instrument: Illumina HiSeq 2500. The second PCR ran for about 6 to 12 cycles and used a J-beta primer mix along with a sample-barcoded 5' primer. Each TCR beta cDNA molecule received a unique molecular identifier from a template-switch 5' adaptor carrying 12 random nucleotides. At least 2.5 million CDR3-containing paired-end reads were obtained from each sample. First-strand cDNA was synthesized from all RNA with the Mint cDNA synthesis kit, primed by a TRBC-specific oligonucleotide. After uracil-DNA glycosylase treatment, a first 18-cycle PCR used universal primers M1SS and BC2_uni_R on all cDNA. The source study handled its data this way. For normalization, 1 million high-quality reads, each with a distinct molecular identifier, were randomly selected from each sample. Reads with shared molecular identifiers were discarded instead of being binned into consensus sequences. MiTCR, run with a Q25 quality threshold and the strictest error-elimination algorithm, handled CDR3 identification, clonotype clustering and error correction. A nonparametric unseen species model with Euler transformation was used to estimate lower-bound total TCR beta diversity. Starting from the raw public reads, TCRdb applied fastp trimming at Q25, assembled clones with MiXCR and retained in-frame beta chains. Identical CDR3 proteins give one entry, which carries the most common genes and DNA. TCRdb's processing, not the authors' own work, is the source of the V and J calls. Recorded for this sample are 780,000 or so distinct CDR3 sequences; more than 20% of them occurred a single time. Approximately 3.7% of the sample goes to the ten largest clones.

This sample was also put to use in a study of T cells of mothers and their children. Looking at the second paper: Donors were nine systemically healthy Caucasian individuals: three mothers and their six children. cDNA synthesis consumed the entire amount of extracted RNA, loaded at approximately 1.5 ug RNA in each 15 ul reaction. In the second PCR, sample barcodes and 2-4 random nucleotides were introduced via the M1S primer. More than 9.5 million TCR beta CDR3 reads were obtained from each mother, and roughly 3 million reads were obtained from each child. Thymic selection shapes the output of TCR recombination in a similar way in related and unrelated pairs, and inherited differences have a minor effect. Related mother-child pairs always showed normalized repertoire overlap that was slightly higher than in unrelated mother-child pairs, though the difference was never significant. Persistent microchimeric T cell clones were not detected, at a sensitivity of about 100 clones per million clonotypes. Deep NGS was used in the study to compare the TCR beta repertoires of mothers and children and to look for features that separate related mother-child pairs from unrelated individuals. Mothers averaged roughly 40 +/- 4 years of age and children averaged 11 +/- 4 years. Libraries were sequenced on Illumina HiSeq 2000 with 100+100 nt paired-end reads after adapter ligation with NEBNext reagents. To avoid cross-contamination, the mother libraries and the child libraries were prepared a month apart and sequenced in separate runs. Each donor had between about 450,000 and 2,100,000 distinct TCR beta clonotypes identified. Naive TCR beta clonotypes were estimated from low-frequency clonotypes matched to each donor's FACS-determined naive share, without sorting.

This clonotype was obtained from a boy younger than 18 in good health. The chain links TRBV5-5 with TRBJ1-5; the D gene is not confidently resolved. The sample comprised blood. The CDR3 region has the sequence CASSLGVDVAHQPRHF. The DNA sequence is given as TGTGCCAGCAGCTTGGGCGTCGACGTGGCGCATCAGCCCCGGCATTTT.